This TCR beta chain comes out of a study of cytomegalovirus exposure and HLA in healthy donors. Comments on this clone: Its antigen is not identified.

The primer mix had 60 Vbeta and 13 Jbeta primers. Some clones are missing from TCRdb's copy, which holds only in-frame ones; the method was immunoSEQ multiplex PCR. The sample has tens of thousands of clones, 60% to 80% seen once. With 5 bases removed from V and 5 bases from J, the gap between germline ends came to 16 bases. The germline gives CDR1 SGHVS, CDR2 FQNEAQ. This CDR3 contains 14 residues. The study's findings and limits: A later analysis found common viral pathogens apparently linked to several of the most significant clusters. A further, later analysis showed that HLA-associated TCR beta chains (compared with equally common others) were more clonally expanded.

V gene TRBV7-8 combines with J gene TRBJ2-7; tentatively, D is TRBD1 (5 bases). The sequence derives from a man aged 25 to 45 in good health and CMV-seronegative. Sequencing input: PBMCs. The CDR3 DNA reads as TGTGCCAGCAGCCGGAGTAGACAGCGCCACGAGCAGTACTTC. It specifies CASSRSRQRHEQYF.